Listed below are T cell receptor beta chains from one sample, sequenced in a study of beta chain features in type 1 diabetes. Profiling relied on immunoSEQ multiplex PCR, and the TCRdb table lists in-frame clones only, not all of them. The sample has approximately 600,000 clones, under 15% seen once; the top ten hold around 0.12%. Sequenced input: naive CD4+ T cells from blood. These receptor sequences come from a young man with type 1 diabetes. Both conserved end residues are trimmed from each CDR3. Each record gives: V gene, clone size, CDR3 protein. A clone size is listed for some rows: how often the clone was seen (once, few, many), or a class if it is expanded.

v_gene: TRBV5-4; abundance: few; CDR3aa: ASSLVQGPTNEKLF
v_gene: TRBV23-1; abundance: -; CDR3aa: ASSQSFAGANTGELF
v_gene: TRBV19; abundance: -; CDR3aa: ASSQRRDRGEQY
v_gene: TRBV19; abundance: -; CDR3aa: ASSPDRATGELF
v_gene: TRBV29-1; abundance: -; CDR3aa: SVARLAETQY
v_gene: TRBV6-5; abundance: few; CDR3aa: ASSYGSRGQETQY
v_gene: TRBV5-1; abundance: few; CDR3aa: ASSSSRDRGSSSEAF
v_gene: TRBV2; abundance: few; CDR3aa: ARQGQGSTEAF
v_gene: TRBV14; abundance: -; CDR3aa: ASSDRVHGYT
v_gene: TRBV29-1; abundance: few; CDR3aa: SVHKLMNTEAF
v_gene: TRBV5-1; abundance: -; CDR3aa: ASSGEGEQY
v_gene: TRBV28; abundance: few; CDR3aa: ASLAGQAHTGELF
v_gene: TRBV5-1; abundance: few; CDR3aa: ASTRDTPRSSYEQY
v_gene: TRBV29-1; abundance: few; CDR3aa: SVVLGNTIY
v_gene: TRBV5-1; abundance: few; CDR3aa: ASSFSGGPNTGELF
v_gene: TRBV5-6; abundance: -; CDR3aa: ASSLSVEVSTDTQY
v_gene: TRBV5-4; abundance: -; CDR3aa: ASSLAGEGSATEAF
v_gene: TRBV5-6; abundance: -; CDR3aa: ASSWGGGVGNQPQH
v_gene: TRBV23-1; abundance: -; CDR3aa: ASRRNQRRKRTGEHYGYT
v_gene: TRBV7-8; abundance: -; CDR3aa: ASSSRQGTEQF
v_gene: TRBV5-4; abundance: -; CDR3aa: ASSLGQGAKY
v_gene: TRBV19; abundance: -; CDR3aa: ASTPLGLAGELDTQY
v_gene: TRBV7-3; abundance: -; CDR3aa: ASSSGDRGPRPLH
v_gene: TRBV27; abundance: few; CDR3aa: ASSLTGGGETQY
v_gene: TRBV6-1; abundance: -; CDR3aa: ASSAGGDRNTEAF
v_gene: TRBV7-2; abundance: few; CDR3aa: ASSLAGGFGNTIY
v_gene: TRBV6-1; abundance: few; CDR3aa: ASSEALAGGTDTQY
v_gene: TRBV29-1; abundance: few; CDR3aa: SIGGSEDNQPQH
v_gene: TRBV18; abundance: few; CDR3aa: ASSQGQGQETQY
v_gene: TRBV7-2; abundance: -; CDR3aa: ASSPNPTGTGAGYT
v_gene: TRBV30; abundance: -; CDR3aa: AWSEGDKNQPQH
v_gene: TRBV7-2; abundance: -; CDR3aa: ASSLAGVNTGELF
v_gene: TRBV5-1; abundance: -; CDR3aa: ASSSGPSYEQY
v_gene: TRBV4-3; abundance: -; CDR3aa: ASSGQGNSPLH
v_gene: TRBV19; abundance: -; CDR3aa: ASRSSVPETQY
v_gene: TRBV29-1; abundance: few; CDR3aa: SVDRGAGQPQH